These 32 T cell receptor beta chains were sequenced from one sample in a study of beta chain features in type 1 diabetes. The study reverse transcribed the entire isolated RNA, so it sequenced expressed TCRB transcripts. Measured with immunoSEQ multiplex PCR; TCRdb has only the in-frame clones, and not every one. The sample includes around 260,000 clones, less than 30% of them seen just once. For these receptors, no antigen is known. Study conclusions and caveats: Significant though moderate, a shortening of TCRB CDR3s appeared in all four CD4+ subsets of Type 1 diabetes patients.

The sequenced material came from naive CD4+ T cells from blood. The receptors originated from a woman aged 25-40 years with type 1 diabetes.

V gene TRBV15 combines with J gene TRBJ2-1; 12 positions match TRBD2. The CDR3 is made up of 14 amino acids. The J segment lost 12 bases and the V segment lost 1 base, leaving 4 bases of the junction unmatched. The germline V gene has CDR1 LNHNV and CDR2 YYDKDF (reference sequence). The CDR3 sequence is CATSRGLAGVTQFF. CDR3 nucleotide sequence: TGTGCCACCAGCAGAGGACTAGCGGGAGTAACGCAGTTCTTC. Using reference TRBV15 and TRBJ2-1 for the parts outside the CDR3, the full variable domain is DAMVIQNPRYQVTQFGKPVTLSCSQTLNHNVMYWYQQKSSQAPKLLFHYYDKDFNNEADTPDNFQSRRPNTSFCFLDIRSPGLGDTAMYLCATSRGLAGVTQFFGPGTRLTVL.

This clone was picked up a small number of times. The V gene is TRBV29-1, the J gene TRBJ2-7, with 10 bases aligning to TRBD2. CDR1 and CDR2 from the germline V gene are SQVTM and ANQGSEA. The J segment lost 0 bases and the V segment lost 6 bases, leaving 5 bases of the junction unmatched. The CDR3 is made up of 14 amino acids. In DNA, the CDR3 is TGCAGCGTCGATAGCGGGGGGAGCTCCTACGAGCAGTACTTC. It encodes CSVDSGGSSYEQYF.

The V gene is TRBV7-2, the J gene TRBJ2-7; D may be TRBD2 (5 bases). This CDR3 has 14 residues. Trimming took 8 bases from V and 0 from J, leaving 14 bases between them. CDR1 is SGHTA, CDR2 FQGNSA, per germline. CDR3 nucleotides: TGTGCCAGCGGGAGAGACTCCAGCTCCTACGAGCAGTACTTC. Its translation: CASGRDSSSYEQYF.

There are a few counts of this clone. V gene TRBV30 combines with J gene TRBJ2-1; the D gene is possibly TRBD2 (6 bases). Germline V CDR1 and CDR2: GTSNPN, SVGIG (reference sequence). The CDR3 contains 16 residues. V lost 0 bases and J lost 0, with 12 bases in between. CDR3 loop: CAWSVGATSSYNEQFF. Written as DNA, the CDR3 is TGTGCCTGGAGTGTAGGGGCGACTAGCTCCTACAATGAGCAGTTCTTC.

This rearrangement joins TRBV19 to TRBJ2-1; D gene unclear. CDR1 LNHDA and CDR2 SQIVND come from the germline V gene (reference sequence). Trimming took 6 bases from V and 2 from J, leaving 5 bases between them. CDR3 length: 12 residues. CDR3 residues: CASRSTYNEQFF. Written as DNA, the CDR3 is TGTGCCAGTAGGAGCACCTACAATGAGCAGTTCTTC.

CDR3 residues: CASSKTGLETQYF. The CDR3 DNA follows: TGCGCCAGCAGCAAAACAGGGTTGGAGACCCAGTACTTC. The chain employs TRBV5-1 and TRBJ2-5; a weak D match, TRBD1 (6 bases). Germline values: CDR1 SGHRS, CDR2 YFSETQ. V lost 4 bases and J lost 5, with 12 bases in between. CDR3 length: 13 amino acids. The variable domain in full, completed from reference TRBV5-1 and TRBJ2-5, reads KAGVTQTPRYLIKTRGQQVTLSCSPISGHRSVSWYQQTPGQGLQFLFEYFSETQRNKGNFPGRFSGRQFSNSRSEMNVSTLELGDSALYLCASSKTGLETQYFGPGTRLLVL.

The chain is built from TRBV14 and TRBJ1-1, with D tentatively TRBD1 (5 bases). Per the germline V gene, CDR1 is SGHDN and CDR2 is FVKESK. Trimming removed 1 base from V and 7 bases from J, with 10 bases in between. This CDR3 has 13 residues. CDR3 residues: CASSQVTVDEAFF. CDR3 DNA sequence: TGTGCCAGCAGCCAAGTGACAGTCGATGAAGCTTTCTTT.

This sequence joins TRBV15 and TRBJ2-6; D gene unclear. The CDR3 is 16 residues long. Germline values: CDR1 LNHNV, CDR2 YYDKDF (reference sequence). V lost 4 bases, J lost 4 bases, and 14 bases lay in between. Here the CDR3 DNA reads TGTGCCACCAGCATCCTTCGCGGTACAGGGGCCAACGTCCTGACTTTC. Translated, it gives CATSILRGTGANVLTF.

The CDR3 bases are TGTGCCAGCAGTTTTCTAGCGGGGACCTACGAGCAGTACTTC. Its protein is CASSFLAGTYEQYF. J is TRBJ2-7 and V is TRBV28, with TRBD2 matching 9 bases. The CDR3 spans 14 residues. Trimming took 3 bases from V and 2 from J; bases not matched to a gene: 2. Germline CDR1 is MDHEN and CDR2 is SYDVKM.

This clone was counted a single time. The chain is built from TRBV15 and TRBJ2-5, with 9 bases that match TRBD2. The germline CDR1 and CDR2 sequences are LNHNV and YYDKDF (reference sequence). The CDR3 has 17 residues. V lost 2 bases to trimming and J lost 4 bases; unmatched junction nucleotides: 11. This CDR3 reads CATSRPPVAGVTETQYF. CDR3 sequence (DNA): TGTGCCACCAGCAGACCCCCCGTAGCGGGAGTAACAGAGACCCAGTACTTC.

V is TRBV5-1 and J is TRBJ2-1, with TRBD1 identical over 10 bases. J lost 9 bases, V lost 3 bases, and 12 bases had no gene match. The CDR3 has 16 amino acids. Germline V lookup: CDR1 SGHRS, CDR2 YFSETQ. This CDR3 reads CASSSIRDRGGVEQFF. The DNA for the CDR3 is TGCGCCAGCAGCTCTATCCGGGACAGGGGAGGCGTTGAGCAGTTCTTC.

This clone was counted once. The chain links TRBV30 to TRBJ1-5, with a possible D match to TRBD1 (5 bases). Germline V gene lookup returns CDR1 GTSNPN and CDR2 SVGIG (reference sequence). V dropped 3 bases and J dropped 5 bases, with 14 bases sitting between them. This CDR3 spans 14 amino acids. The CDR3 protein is CAWSQGNQDQPQHF. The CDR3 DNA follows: TGTGCCTGGAGCCAGGGAAATCAGGATCAGCCCCAGCATTTT.

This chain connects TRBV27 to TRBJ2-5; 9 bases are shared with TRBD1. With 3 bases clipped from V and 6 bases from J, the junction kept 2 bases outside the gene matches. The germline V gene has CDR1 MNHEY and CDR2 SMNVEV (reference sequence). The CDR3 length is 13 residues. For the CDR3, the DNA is TGTGCCAGCAGTTTCGGACAGGGGCAGACCCAGTACTTC. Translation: CASSFGQGQTQYF.

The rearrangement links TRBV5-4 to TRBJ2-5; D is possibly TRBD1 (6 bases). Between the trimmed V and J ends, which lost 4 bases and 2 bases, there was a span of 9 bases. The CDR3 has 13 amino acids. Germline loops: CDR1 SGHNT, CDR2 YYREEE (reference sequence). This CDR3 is CASSPDRQETQYF. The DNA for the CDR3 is TGTGCCAGCAGCCCGGACAGACAAGAGACCCAGTACTTC.

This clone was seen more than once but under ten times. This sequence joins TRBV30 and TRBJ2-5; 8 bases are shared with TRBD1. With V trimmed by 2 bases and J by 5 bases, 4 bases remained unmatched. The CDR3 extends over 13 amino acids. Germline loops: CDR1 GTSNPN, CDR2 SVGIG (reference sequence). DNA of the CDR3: TGTGCCTGGAGTTCGACAGGGGTGGAGACCCAGTACTTC. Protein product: CAWSSTGVETQYF.

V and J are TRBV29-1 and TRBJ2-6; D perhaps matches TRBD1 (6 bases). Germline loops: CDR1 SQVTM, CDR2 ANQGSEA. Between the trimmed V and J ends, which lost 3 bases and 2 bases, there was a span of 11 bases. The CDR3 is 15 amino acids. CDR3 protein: CSVDLGAPGANVLTF. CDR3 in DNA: TGCAGCGTTGATCTGGGGGCGCCTGGGGCCAACGTCCTGACTTTC.

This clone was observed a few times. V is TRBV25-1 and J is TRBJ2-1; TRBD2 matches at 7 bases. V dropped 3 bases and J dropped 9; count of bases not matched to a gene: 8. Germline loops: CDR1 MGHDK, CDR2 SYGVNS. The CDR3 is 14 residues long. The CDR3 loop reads CASSDNGGSGEQFF. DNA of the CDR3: TGTGCCAGCAGTGACAATGGCGGGAGTGGTGAGCAGTTCTTC.

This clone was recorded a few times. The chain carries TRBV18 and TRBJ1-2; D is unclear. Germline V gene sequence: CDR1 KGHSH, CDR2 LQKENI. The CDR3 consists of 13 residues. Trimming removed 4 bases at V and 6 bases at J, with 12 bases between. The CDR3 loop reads CASSRGEGHGYTF. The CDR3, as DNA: TGTGCCAGCTCACGCGGGGAAGGGCATGGCTACACCTTC.

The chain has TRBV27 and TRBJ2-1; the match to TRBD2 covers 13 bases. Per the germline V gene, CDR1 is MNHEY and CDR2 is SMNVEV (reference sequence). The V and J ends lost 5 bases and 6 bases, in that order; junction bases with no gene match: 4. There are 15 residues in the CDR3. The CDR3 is CASSPRLAGGNEQFF. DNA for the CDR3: TGTGCCAGCAGTCCACGACTAGCGGGAGGCAATGAGCAGTTCTTC.

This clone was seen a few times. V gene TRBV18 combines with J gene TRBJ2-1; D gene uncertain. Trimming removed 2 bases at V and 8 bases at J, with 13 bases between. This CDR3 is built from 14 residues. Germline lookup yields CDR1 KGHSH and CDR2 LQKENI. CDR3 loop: CASSPTWQEDEQFF. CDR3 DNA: TGTGCCAGCTCACCAACTTGGCAGGAAGATGAGCAGTTCTTC.

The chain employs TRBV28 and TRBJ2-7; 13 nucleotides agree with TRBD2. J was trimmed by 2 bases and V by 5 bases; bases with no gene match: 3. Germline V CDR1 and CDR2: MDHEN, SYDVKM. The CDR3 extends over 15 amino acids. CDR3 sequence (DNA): TGTGCCAGCAGTGGGGGACTAGCGGGACCCTACGAGCAGTACTTC. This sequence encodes CASSGGLAGPYEQYF.

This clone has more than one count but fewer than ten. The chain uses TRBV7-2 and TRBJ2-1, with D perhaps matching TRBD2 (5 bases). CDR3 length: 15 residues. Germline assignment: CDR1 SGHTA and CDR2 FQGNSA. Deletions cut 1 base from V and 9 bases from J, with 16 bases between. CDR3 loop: CASSLGSSSVGEQFF. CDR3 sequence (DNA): TGTGCCAGCAGCTTAGGTTCTAGCTCGGTAGGTGAGCAGTTCTTC.

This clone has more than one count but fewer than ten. CDR3 sequence: CASSFGWRGEQYF. CDR3 nucleotide sequence: TGTGCCAGCAGCTTCGGGTGGAGGGGCGAGCAGTACTTC. The chain employs TRBV7-2 and TRBJ2-7, with D perhaps TRBD2 (6 bases). CDR3 length equals 13 residues. V was cut by 3 bases and J by 6 bases, with 12 bases left in between. The V gene's germline CDR1 is SGHTA and CDR2 FQGNSA.

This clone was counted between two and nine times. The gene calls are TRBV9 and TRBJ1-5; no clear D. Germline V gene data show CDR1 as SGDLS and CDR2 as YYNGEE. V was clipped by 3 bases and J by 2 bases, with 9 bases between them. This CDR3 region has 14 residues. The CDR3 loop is CASSGTGGNQPQHF. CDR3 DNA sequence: TGTGCCAGCAGCGGGACCGGGGGCAATCAGCCCCAGCATTTT.

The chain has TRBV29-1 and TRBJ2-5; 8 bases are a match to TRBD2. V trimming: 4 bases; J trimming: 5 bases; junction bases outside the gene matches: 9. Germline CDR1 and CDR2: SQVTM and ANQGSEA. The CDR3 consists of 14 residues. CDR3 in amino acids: CSVVERETGETQYF. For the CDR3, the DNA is TGCAGCGTTGTGGAGCGGGAGACGGGGGAGACCCAGTACTTC.

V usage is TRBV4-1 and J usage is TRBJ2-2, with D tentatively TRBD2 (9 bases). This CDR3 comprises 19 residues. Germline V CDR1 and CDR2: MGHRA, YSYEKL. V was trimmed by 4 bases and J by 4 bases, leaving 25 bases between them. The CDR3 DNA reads TGCGCCAGCAGCCCCCTGGGGCTAGCGGGACAGGCGTCCACCGGGGAGCTGTTTTTT. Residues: CASSPLGLAGQASTGELFF.

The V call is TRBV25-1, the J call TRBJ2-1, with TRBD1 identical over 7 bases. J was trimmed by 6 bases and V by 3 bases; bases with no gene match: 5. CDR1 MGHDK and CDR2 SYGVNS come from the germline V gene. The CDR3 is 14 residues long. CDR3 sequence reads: CASSDPRQGNEQFF. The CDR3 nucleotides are TGTGCCAGCAGTGACCCTCGACAGGGCAATGAGCAGTTCTTC. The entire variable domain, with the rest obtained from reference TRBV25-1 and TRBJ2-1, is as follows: EADIYQTPRYLVIGTGKKITLECSQTMGHDKMYWYQQDPGMELHLIHYSYGVNSTEKGDLSSESTVSRIRTEHFPLTLESARPSHTSQYLCASSDPRQGNEQFFGPGTRLTVL.

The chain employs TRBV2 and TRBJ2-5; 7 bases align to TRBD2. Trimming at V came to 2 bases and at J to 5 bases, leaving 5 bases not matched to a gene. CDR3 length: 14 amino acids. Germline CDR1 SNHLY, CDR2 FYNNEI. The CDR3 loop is CASSEFGEGETQYF. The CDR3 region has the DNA TGTGCCAGCAGTGAATTCGGGGAGGGCGAGACCCAGTACTTC.

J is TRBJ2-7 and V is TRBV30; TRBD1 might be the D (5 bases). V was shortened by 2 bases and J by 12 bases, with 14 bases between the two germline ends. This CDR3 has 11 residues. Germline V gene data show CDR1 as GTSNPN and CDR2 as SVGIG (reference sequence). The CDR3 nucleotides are TGTGCCTGGAGTCCAGGACAAAAATCGTACTTC. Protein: CAWSPGQKSYF.

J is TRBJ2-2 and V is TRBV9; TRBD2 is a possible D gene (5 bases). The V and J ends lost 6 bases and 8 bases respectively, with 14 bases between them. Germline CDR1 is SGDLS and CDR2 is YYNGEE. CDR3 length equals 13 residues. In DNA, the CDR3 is TGTGCCAGCACCGCAATAGCGACTGGGGAGCTGTTTTTT. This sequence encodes CASTAIATGELFF.

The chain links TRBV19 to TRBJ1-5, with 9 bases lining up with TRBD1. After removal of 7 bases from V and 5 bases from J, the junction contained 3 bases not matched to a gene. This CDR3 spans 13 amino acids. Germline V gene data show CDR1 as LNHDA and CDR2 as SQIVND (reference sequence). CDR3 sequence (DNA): TGTGCCAGTAATACAGGGGGCCATCAGCCCCAGCATTTT. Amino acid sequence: CASNTGGHQPQHF.

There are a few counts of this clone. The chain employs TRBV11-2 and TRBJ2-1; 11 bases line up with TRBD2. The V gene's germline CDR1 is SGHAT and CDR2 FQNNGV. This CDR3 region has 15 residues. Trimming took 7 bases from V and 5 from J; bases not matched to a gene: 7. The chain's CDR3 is CASIPTSGINNEQFF. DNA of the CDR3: TGTGCCAGCATCCCGACTAGCGGGATAAACAATGAGCAGTTCTTC.